A selection of T cell receptor beta chains follows, all from one sample in a study of T-cell memory formation after mild COVID-19. Using its own MiXCR run on the 5' RACE reads, TCRdb lists one record per CDR3 protein. This sample has 200,000 to 300,000 distinct CDR3 sequences, with 16% found just once. Specimen: PBMCs or a T cell subset sorted from them (not recorded which). These receptors came from a man between 18 and 35 years old who had mild COVID-19 (a few samples of this study predate the infection). Cell type and time point are not known. The CDR3 runs from the conserved cysteine through the conserved F or W. D genes are given only for firm matches. Clone size is shown for a subset of rows, as once, few, many or a class of expanded clone.

D	V	size	J	CDR3	DNA
-	TRBV6-6	many	TRBJ2-6	CASMDSGANVLTF	TGTGCCAGCATGGACTCTGGGGCCAACGTCCTGACTTTC
TRBD2	TRBV5-5	-	TRBJ2-2	CASSQSGGANTGELFF	TGTGCCAGCAGCCAGAGCGGGGGGGCGAACACCGGGGAGCTGTTTTTT
-	TRBV5-1	few	TRBJ2-6	CASSLEVSGANVLTF	TGCGCCAGCAGCTTGGAAGTTTCTGGGGCCAACGTCCTGACTTTC
-	TRBV20-1	-	TRBJ2-7	CSAQTGYEQYF	TGCAGTGCTCAAACTGGGTACGAGCAGTACTTC
TRBD2	TRBV20-1	-	TRBJ2-1	CSPIAGGHNEQFF	TGCAGTCCCATAGCGGGGGGCCACAATGAGCAGTTCTTC
-	TRBV12-3/TRBV12-4	-	TRBJ2-7	CASSFTPTYEQYF	TGTGCCAGCAGTTTCACTCCTACCTACGAGCAGTACTTC
TRBD2	TRBV6-5	-	TRBJ2-2	CASSPGTSGGTGELFF	TGTGCCAGCAGCCCAGGGACTAGCGGTGGCACCGGGGAGCTGTTTTTT
TRBD2	TRBV3-1	many	TRBJ2-3	CASSQGLAGISTDTQYF	TGTGCCAGCAGCCAAGGACTAGCGGGGATAAGCACAGATACGCAGTATTTT
TRBD1	TRBV9	-	TRBJ2-5	CASSAGQQETQYF	TGTGCCAGCAGCGCGGGACAGCAAGAGACCCAGTACTTC
-	TRBV18	-	TRBJ2-2	CASSPLRENTGELFF	TGTGCCAGCTCACCACTGAGGGAGAACACCGGGGAGCTGTTTTTT
-	TRBV7-2	few	TRBJ2-5	CASSPRIQETQYF	TGTGCCAGCAGCCCCCGGATCCAAGAGACCCAGTACTTC
-	TRBV20-1	-	TRBJ1-5	CSARPRGGLEALLAQPQHF	TGCAGTGCTAGACCACGAGGGGGTTTAGAGGCGCTACTTGCTCAGCCCCAGCATTTT
TRBD1	TRBV7-9	few	TRBJ1-2	CASSLGNPAGQGRYGYTF	TGTGCCAGCAGCTTAGGGAACCCAGCGGGACAGGGTCGCTATGGCTACACCTTC
-	TRBV24-1	-	TRBJ2-3	CATSDFRDPGDTQYF	TGTGCCACCAGTGATTTCAGGGACCCGGGGGATACGCAGTATTTT
TRBD2	TRBV7-2	few	TRBJ2-2	CASSPPGHSGGRTGELFF	TGTGCCAGCAGCCCCCCGGGGCATAGCGGGGGCCGCACCGGGGAGCTGTTTTTT
TRBD1	TRBV5-1	many	TRBJ1-1	CASSSLGQGASGTEAFF	TGCGCCAGCAGCTCCCTGGGACAGGGGGCGTCTGGCACTGAAGCTTTCTTT
-	TRBV20-1	once	TRBJ1-1	CSASRAGNTEAFF	TGCAGTGCTTCCCGGGCGGGGAACACTGAAGCTTTCTTT
-	TRBV6-6	few	TRBJ1-1	CASVRPLRGNTEAFF	TGTGCCAGCGTACGACCCTTAAGGGGGAACACTGAAGCTTTCTTT
TRBD1	TRBV18	-	TRBJ2-6	CASSPWPGQVNSGANVLTF	TGTGCCAGCTCACCGTGGCCGGGACAGGTCAACTCTGGGGCCAACGTCCTGACTTTC
TRBD1	TRBV10-3	-	TRBJ2-3	CAISRDRGRDTQYF	TGTGCCATCAGCCGCGACAGGGGGCGAGATACGCAGTATTTT
TRBD1	TRBV5-1	-	TRBJ2-1	CASSQGQGYNEQFF	TGCGCCAGCAGCCAGGGACAGGGTTACAATGAGCAGTTCTTC
-	TRBV5-1	-	TRBJ2-1	CASSLAADSYNEQFF	TGCGCCAGCAGCTTGGCAGCGGACAGCTACAATGAGCAGTTCTTC
-	TRBV25-1	many	TRBJ2-2	CASRGDTGELFF	TGTGCCAGCAGGGGGGACACCGGGGAGCTGTTTTTT
-	TRBV14	few	TRBJ1-4	CASSQEAEKLFF	TGTGCCAGCAGCCAAGAGGCCGAAAAACTGTTTTTT
-	TRBV5-1	-	TRBJ1-6	CASSLGENSPLHF	TGCGCCAGCAGCTTGGGCGAGAATTCACCCCTCCACTTT
TRBD1	TRBV12-3/TRBV12-4	many	TRBJ1-1	CASSSRDRGTEAFF	TGTGCCAGCAGTTCGCGGGACAGGGGCACTGAAGCTTTCTTT
-	TRBV7-9	-	TRBJ2-3	CASSPYSADTQYF	TGTGCCAGCAGCCCCTATAGCGCGGATACGCAGTATTTT
-	TRBV24-1	few	TRBJ1-5	CATSVGSYQPQHF	TGTGCCACCAGTGTAGGCAGCTATCAGCCCCAGCATTTT
TRBD1	TRBV6-6	-	TRBJ1-5	CASQPPRGRNQPQHF	TGTGCCAGTCAACCCCCAAGGGGGCGCAATCAGCCCCAGCATTTT
TRBD2	TRBV5-1	few	TRBJ2-1	CASSSGTSVYNEQFF	TGCGCCAGCAGTTCCGGGACTAGTGTGTACAATGAGCAGTTCTTC
-	TRBV7-8	-	TRBJ2-1	CASRMGGVSNEQFF	TGTGCCAGCAGAATGGGGGGAGTCTCTAATGAGCAGTTCTTC
-	TRBV6-5	few	TRBJ2-7	CASSYSAGLEQYF	TGTGCCAGCAGTTACTCGGCCGGGCTAGAGCAGTACTTC
TRBD2	TRBV20-1	few	TRBJ2-5	CSARGVGIETQYF	TGCAGTGCCCGGGGGGTGGGTATCGAGACCCAGTACTTC
TRBD1	TRBV9	-	TRBJ2-3	CASSDPRSGTGTDTQYF	TGTGCCAGCAGCGACCCCCGGTCCGGGACAGGGACAGATACGCAGTATTTT
TRBD2	TRBV7-2	few	TRBJ2-5	CASSLRTSGETQYF	TGTGCCAGCAGCTTAAGGACTAGCGGGGAGACCCAGTACTTC
-	TRBV11-2	few	TRBJ2-2	CAIPGGPNTGELFF	TGTGCCATCCCAGGGGGGCCGAACACCGGGGAGCTGTTTTTT
TRBD1	TRBV5-1	many	TRBJ2-7	CASSSTHGQGAYEQYF	TGCGCCAGCAGCTCCACCCACGGACAGGGGGCCTACGAGCAGTACTTC
-	TRBV7-2	few	TRBJ2-2	CASTTSGELFF	TGTGCCAGCACCACCTCCGGGGAGCTGTTTTTT
-	TRBV4-3	-	TRBJ2-1	CASSQEWGYNEQFF	TGCGCCAGCAGCCAAGAGTGGGGATACAATGAGCAGTTCTTC
-	TRBV5-1	many	TRBJ2-5	CASSGRDIQETQYF	TGCGCCAGCAGCGGACGGGACATTCAAGAGACCCAGTACTTC
-	TRBV10-3	-	TRBJ2-2	CAIRGFTGELFF	TGTGCCATCAGGGGGTTCACCGGGGAGCTGTTTTTT
-	TRBV7-3	few	TRBJ1-1	CASSLVPSAEAFF	TGTGCCAGCAGCTTAGTCCCCTCCGCTGAAGCTTTCTTT
-	TRBV6-5	few	TRBJ1-2	CASSDRTTGPYGYTF	TGTGCCAGCAGCGACCGGACAACGGGCCCCTATGGCTACACCTTC
-	TRBV24-1	few	TRBJ2-5	CATSDSFQETQYF	TGTGCCACCAGTGATAGCTTCCAAGAGACCCAGTACTTC
-	TRBV10-3	few	TRBJ1-2	CAISEGVRDGYTF	TGTGCCATCAGTGAAGGGGTCAGGGATGGCTACACCTTC
-	TRBV7-2	-	TRBJ1-6	CASSLEQPPLHF	TGTGCCAGCAGCTTGGAACAGCCTCCCCTCCACTTT
-	TRBV4-1	-	TRBJ1-4	CASSSRETRELFF	TGCGCCAGCAGCAGCAGGGAAACCAGGGAACTGTTTTTT
TRBD1	TRBV2	-	TRBJ2-5	CASRASGTGETQYF	TGTGCCAGCAGGGCCTCCGGGACAGGGGAGACCCAGTACTTC
TRBD2	TRBV4-2	few	TRBJ2-5	CASSPLAEQETQYF	TGTGCCAGCAGCCCGCTAGCGGAGCAAGAGACCCAGTACTTC
-	TRBV28	-	TRBJ2-3	CASSRPPTDTQYF	TGTGCCAGCAGCCGACCCCCCACAGATACGCAGTATTTT
-	TRBV29-1	few	TRBJ1-1	CSVGRQGSGTEAFF	TGCAGCGTTGGTCGCCAGGGGAGTGGGACTGAAGCTTTCTTT
TRBD2	TRBV18	few	TRBJ2-5	CASSVTLAGDQETQYF	TGTGCCAGCTCAGTCACTCTAGCGGGGGACCAAGAGACCCAGTACTTC
-	TRBV14	few	TRBJ1-2	CASSPLLGDSPLGYTF	TGTGCCAGCAGCCCCCTCCTAGGTGACAGTCCGCTGGGCTACACCTTC